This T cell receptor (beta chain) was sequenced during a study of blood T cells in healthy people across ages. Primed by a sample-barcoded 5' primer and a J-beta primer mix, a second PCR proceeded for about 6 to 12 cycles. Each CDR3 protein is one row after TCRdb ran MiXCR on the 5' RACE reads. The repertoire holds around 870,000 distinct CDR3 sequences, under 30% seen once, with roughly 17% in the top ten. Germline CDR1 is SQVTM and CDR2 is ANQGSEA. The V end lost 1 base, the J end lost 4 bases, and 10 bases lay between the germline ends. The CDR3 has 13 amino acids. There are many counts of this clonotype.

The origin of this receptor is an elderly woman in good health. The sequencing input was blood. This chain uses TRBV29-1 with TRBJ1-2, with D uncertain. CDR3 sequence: CSVEGQDFYGYTF. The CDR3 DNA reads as TGCAGCGTTGAAGGGCAGGATTTCTATGGCTACACCTTC. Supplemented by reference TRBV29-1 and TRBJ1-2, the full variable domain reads SAVISQKPSRDICQRGTSLTIQCQVDSQVTMMFWYRQQPGQSLTLIATANQGSEATYESGFVIDKFPISRPNLTFSTLTVSNMSPEDSSIYLCSVEGQDFYGYTFGSGTRLTVV.